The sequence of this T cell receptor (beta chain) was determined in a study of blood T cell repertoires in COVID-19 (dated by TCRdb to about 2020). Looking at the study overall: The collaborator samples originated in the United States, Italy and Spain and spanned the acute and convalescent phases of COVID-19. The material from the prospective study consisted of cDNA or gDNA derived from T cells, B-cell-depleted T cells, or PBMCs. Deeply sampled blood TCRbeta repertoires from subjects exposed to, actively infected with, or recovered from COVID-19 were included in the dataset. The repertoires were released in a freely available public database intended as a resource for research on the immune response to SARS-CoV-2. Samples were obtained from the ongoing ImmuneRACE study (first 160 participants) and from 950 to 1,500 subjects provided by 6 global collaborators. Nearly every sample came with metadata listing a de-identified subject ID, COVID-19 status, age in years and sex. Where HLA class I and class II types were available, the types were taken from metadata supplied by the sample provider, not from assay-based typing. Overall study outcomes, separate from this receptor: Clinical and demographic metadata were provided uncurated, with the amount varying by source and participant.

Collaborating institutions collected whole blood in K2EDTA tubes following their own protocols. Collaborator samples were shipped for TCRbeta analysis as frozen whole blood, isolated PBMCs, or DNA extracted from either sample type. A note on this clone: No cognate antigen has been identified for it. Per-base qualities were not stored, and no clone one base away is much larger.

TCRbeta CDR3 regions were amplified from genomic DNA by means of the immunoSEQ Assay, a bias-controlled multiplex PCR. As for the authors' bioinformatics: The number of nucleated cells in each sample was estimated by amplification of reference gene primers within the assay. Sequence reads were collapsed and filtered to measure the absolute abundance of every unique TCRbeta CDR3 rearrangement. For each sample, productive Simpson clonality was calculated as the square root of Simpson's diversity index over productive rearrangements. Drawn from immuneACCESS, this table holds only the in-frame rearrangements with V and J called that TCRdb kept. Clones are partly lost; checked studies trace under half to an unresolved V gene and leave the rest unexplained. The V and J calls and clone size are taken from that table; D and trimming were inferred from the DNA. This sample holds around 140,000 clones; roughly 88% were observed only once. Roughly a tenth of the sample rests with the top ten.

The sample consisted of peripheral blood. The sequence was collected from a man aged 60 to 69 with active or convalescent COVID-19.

The bases are TGTGCCAGCAGCTTAAATCCGGCTAGCGGGAAAGATACGCAGTATTTT. Its coded protein is CASSLNPASGKDTQYF. The sequence is built from TRBV7-2 and TRBJ2-3; 9 middle bases align to TRBD2. Reading the germline V gene gives CDR1 SGHTA and CDR2 FQGNSA. The CDR3 sequence holds 16 residues, the cysteine and phenylalanine included. Just the 48-base CDR3 DNA is kept, in frame starting at base 1. At the junction V is shortened by 2 bases and J by 5 bases; bases outside the gene matches: 8.